This TCR beta chain emerged from a study of blood T cell repertoires in COVID-19. Study-wide context: COVID-19 samples, acute and convalescent, were from the United States, Italy and Spain. PBMCs, B-cell-depleted T cells, or T cells provided the cDNA or gDNA that made up the material.

The CDR3 is made up of 16 amino acids. Per the original data handling: Amplification from reference gene primers served as the basis for estimated nucleated cell counts. Generated by immunoSEQ multiplex PCR, the TCRdb table keeps only in-frame clones and is missing some. V, J and clone size are taken as reported in that table, and D and trimming were inferred from the DNA itself. The data contain 35,000 to 55,000 clones, more than 90% of them singletons. The TCR sequence derives from a human donor in a cohort sampled during active COVID-19. Sequenced sample: peripheral blood. The chain employs TRBV21-1 and TRBJ2-3; no DNA check was done on the table's D call, TRBD2. TRBV21-1 is deemed a pseudogene. Here the CDR3 DNA reads TGTGCCAGCAGCACCGAGCGGGGTTGGGGCACAGATACGCAGTATTTT. Amino acids: CASSTERGWGTDTQYF.